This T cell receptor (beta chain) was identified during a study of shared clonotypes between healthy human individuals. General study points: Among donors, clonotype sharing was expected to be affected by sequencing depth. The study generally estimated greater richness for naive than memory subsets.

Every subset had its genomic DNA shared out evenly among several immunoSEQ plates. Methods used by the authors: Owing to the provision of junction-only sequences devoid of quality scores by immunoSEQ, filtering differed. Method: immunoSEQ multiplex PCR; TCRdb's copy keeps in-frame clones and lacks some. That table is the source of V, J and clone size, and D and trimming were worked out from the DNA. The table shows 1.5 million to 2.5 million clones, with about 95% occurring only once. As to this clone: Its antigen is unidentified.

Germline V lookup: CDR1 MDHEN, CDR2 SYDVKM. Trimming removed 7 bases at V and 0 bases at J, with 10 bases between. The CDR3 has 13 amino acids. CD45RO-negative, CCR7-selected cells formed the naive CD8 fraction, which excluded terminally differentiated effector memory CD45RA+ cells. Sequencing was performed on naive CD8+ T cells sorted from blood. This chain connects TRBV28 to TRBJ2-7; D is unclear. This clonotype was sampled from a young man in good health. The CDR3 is CASTPRFSYEQYF. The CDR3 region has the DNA TGTGCCAGCACCCCCAGATTCTCCTACGAGCAGTACTTC.